This record concerns one T cell receptor beta chain sequence. These data are taken from a study of blood T cell repertoires in COVID-19. Study summary: In each case, the material was cDNA or gDNA derived from T cells, B-cell-depleted T cells, or PBMCs.

The germline V and J ends were trimmed by 5 bases and 1 base, with 9 bases remaining between them. CDR3 length equals 14 residues. CDR1 is MNHEY and CDR2 is SVGAGI in the germline V gene. Seattle's enrolled individuals joined amid active infection and were then monitored longitudinally. This table comes from immunoSEQ multiplex PCR, and its TCRdb copy is limited to in-frame clones, with some not included. The table lists roughly 230,000 clones, over 90% of them singletons. The chain carries TRBV6-5 and TRBJ1-5; D gene uncertain. The clonotype originates from a young man with COVID-19, enrolled during active disease. The source material was peripheral blood. DNA of the CDR3: TGTGCCAGCAGTCTGACAACGAGCAATCAGCCCCAGCATTTT. Its protein product is CASSLTTSNQPQHF.